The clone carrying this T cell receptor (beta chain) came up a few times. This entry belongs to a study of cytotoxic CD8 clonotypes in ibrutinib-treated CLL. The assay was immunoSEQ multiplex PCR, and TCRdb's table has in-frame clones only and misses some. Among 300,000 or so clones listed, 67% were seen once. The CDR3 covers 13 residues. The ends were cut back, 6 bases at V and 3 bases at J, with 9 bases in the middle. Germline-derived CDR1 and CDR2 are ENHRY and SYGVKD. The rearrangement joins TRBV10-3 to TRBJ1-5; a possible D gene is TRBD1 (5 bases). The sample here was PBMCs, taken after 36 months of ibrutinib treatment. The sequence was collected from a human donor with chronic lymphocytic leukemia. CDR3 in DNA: TGTGCCATCAGAAAAGGGGACAATCAGCCCCAGCATTTT. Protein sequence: CAIRKGDNQPQHF.